These 18 T cell receptor beta chains were sequenced from one sample in a study of cytomegalovirus exposure and HLA in healthy donors (dated by TCRdb to between 2016 and 2019). The library was obtained by the immunoSEQ multiplex PCR assay. For the multiplex PCR, a mixture combining 60 forward primers for TCR Vbeta segments and 13 reverse primers for TCR Jbeta segments was used. Here the immuneACCESS table is served through TCRdb, limited to in-frame sequences with V and J called. Missing clones are a known gap in these copies; in checked studies unresolved V genes cover under half, and the rest lacks a known reason. The sample table contains under 130,000 clones; only one count was recorded for around 60% of them. The ten largest make up around 3.5% of the sample. Sequenced input: PBMCs. The receptors stem from a woman aged 45-60 years in good health and CMV-seronegative.

This clone was seen a handful of times. CDR3 amino acids: CASSENRGSGYTF. The DNA for the CDR3 is TGTGCCAGTAGTGAAAACAGGGGCTCCGGCTACACCTTC. The chain couples TRBV19 to TRBJ1-2, with TRBD1 identical over 7 bases. After removal of 5 bases from V and 8 bases from J, the junction contained 8 bases not matched to a gene. This CDR3 is 13 amino acids long. Germline-derived CDR1 and CDR2 are LNHDA and SQIVND (reference sequence).

The chain recombines TRBV5-1 with TRBJ1-4; no firm D call. CDR3 length: 15 amino acids. CDR1 is SGHRS and CDR2 is YFSETQ in the germline V gene. The V end was cut by 3 bases, the J end by 1 base, with 10 bases between. CDR3 in amino acids: CASSSQVETNEKLFF. In DNA, the CDR3 is TGCGCCAGCAGCTCCCAGGTCGAAACTAATGAAAAACTGTTTTTT.

The chain joins TRBV5-1 to TRBJ2-3, with a tentative D call TRBD1 (5 bases). V lost 0 bases, J lost 0 bases, and 20 bases lay in between. The CDR3 has 19 amino acids. Germline lookup yields CDR1 SGHRS and CDR2 YFSETQ. The CDR3 sequence is CASSLGNPGRRLSTDTQYF. Here the CDR3 DNA reads TGCGCCAGCAGCTTGGGCAATCCAGGGCGCCGCCTTAGCACAGATACGCAGTATTTT. The full variable domain, with the rest looked up from reference TRBV5-1 and TRBJ2-3, is KAGVTQTPRYLIKTRGQQVTLSCSPISGHRSVSWYQQTPGQGLQFLFEYFSETQRNKGNFPGRFSGRQFSNSRSEMNVSTLELGDSALYLCASSLGNPGRRLSTDTQYFGPGTRLTVL.

The CDR3 region has the DNA TGCAGCGTTGAAGATGGGTCAGGGGGCGATACGCAGTATTTT. Encoded protein: CSVEDGSGGDTQYF. The J gene is TRBJ2-3, the V gene TRBV29-1; TRBD1 matches at 8 bases. Germline CDR1 SQVTM, CDR2 ANQGSEA. Losses at the gene ends were 0 bases for V and 6 bases for J; bases not matched to a gene: 5. The CDR3 runs 14 residues.

The rearrangement uses TRBV9 and TRBJ1-6, with D possibly TRBD1 on 5 matching bases. This CDR3 has 14 residues. The V and J ends lost 4 bases and 6 bases respectively, with 11 bases between them. Germline lookup yields CDR1 SGDLS and CDR2 YYNGEE. The CDR3 DNA reads as TGTGCCAGCAGCATCGGGACTCTTAATTCACCCCTCCACTTT. Protein sequence: CASSIGTLNSPLHF. The variable domain in full, with the rest retrieved from reference TRBV9 and TRBJ1-6, is DSGVTQTPKHLITATGQRVTLRCSPRSGDLSVYWYQQSLDQGLQFLIQYYNGEERAKGNILERFSAQQFPDLHSELNLSSLELGDSALYFCASSIGTLNSPLHFGNGTRLTVT.

The chain couples TRBV6-9 to TRBJ2-7; the D is unclear. The V gene lost 9 bases and the J gene lost 5 bases, with 14 bases spanning the gap. Germline V gene lookup returns CDR1 MNHGY and CDR2 SVAAGI. CDR3 length: 12 residues. CDR3 loop: CARKRKVHEQYF. The CDR3 DNA sequence: TGTGCCAGGAAGCGCAAGGTCCACGAGCAGTACTTC.

This clone has just a few counts. The chain joins TRBV7-6 to TRBJ2-5; unclear D gene. V lost 1 base, J lost 7 bases, and 10 bases lay in between. The CDR3 totals 13 residues. Germline V gene data show CDR1 as SGHVS and CDR2 as FNYEAQ. The CDR3 protein is CASSLGSRGTQYF. CDR3 in DNA: TGTGCCAGCAGCTTAGGGTCGCGAGGGACCCAGTACTTC. The full variable domain, with the rest looked up from reference TRBV7-6 and TRBJ2-5, is GAGVSQSPRYKVTKRGQDVALRCDPISGHVSLYWYRQALGQGPEFLTYFNYEAQQDKSGLPNDRFSAERPEGSISTLTIQRTEQRDSAMYRCASSLGSRGTQYFGPGTRLLVL.

The chain joins TRBV5-1 to TRBJ2-2, with 9 positions matching TRBD1. The CDR3 runs to 15 residues. The J segment lost 7 bases and the V segment lost 4 bases, leaving 8 bases of the junction unmatched. CDR1 SGHRS and CDR2 YFSETQ come from the germline V gene. DNA of the CDR3: TGCGCCAGCAGCGCGTCCCGGGACAGGGTCGGGGAGCTGTTTTTT. The encoded protein is CASSASRDRVGELFF. The full variable domain, with the rest looked up from reference TRBV5-1 and TRBJ2-2, is KAGVTQTPRYLIKTRGQQVTLSCSPISGHRSVSWYQQTPGQGLQFLFEYFSETQRNKGNFPGRFSGRQFSNSRSEMNVSTLELGDSALYLCASSASRDRVGELFFGEGSRLTVL.

This chain connects TRBV4-1 to TRBJ1-4; possibly TRBD1 for D (5 bases). This CDR3 has 17 amino acids. The ends were cut back, 1 base at V and 0 bases at J, with 12 bases in the middle. The germline gives CDR1 MGHRA, CDR2 YSYEKL. The CDR3 sequence: CASSQVVTVATNEKLFF. CDR3 in DNA: TGCGCCAGCAGCCAAGTTGTGACAGTCGCAACTAATGAAAAACTGTTTTTT.

This chain uses TRBV28 with TRBJ1-1, with D possibly TRBD1 on 6 matching bases. In germline, CDR1 is MDHEN, CDR2 SYDVKM. The CDR3 length is 12 residues. V lost 9 bases to trimming and J lost 0 bases, with 8 bases between them. CDR3 nucleotide sequence: TGTGCCAGTGGACAGATGAACACTGAAGCTTTCTTT. The encoded protein is CASGQMNTEAFF.

V gene TRBV10-2 combines with J gene TRBJ2-3; tentative D call: TRBD1 (8 bases). The CDR3 length is 15 residues. Trimming stripped 10 bases from V and 5 bases from J, with 22 bases between. Germline CDR1 and CDR2: WSHSY and SAAADI. CDR3 residues: CATTGGGGIKDTQYF. The DNA of the CDR3 is TGCGCCACCACAGGGGGGGGCGGGATAAAAGATACGCAGTATTTT.

This chain uses TRBV7-2 with TRBJ2-7; D might be TRBD2 (5 bases). CDR3 length equals 13 residues. The germline gives CDR1 SGHTA, CDR2 FQGNSA. Trimming shortened V by 4 bases and J by 4 bases, and 11 bases separated the two germline ends. The CDR3 DNA reads TGTGCCAGCAGCTCGGACCCGGGGTACGAGCAGTACTTC. It is translated as CASSSDPGYEQYF.

About this clone: The germline gene is not matched at one end of the junction; a read error may be the cause. V is TRBV7-9 and J is TRBJ2-4; 8 bases map to TRBD2. The CDR3 contains 15 residues. CDR1 SEHNR and CDR2 FQNEAQ come from the germline V gene (reference sequence). CDR3 in amino acids: CPSSLSGGAGDIQYF. CDR3 sequence (DNA): TGTCCCAGCAGCCTGTCGGGGGGGGCCGGAGACATTCAGTACTTC.

V gene TRBV6-1 combines with J gene TRBJ1-5, with D possibly being TRBD1 (6 bases). The CDR3 runs 13 residues. CDR1 MNHNS and CDR2 SASEGT come from the germline V gene. The ends were cut back, 10 bases at V and 5 bases at J, with 15 bases in the middle. CDR3 DNA sequence: TGTGCCACTCTAGGACAGCTTGATCAGCCCCAGCATTTT. Protein product: CATLGQLDQPQHF.

The chain recombines TRBV15 with TRBJ2-1; 8 bases align to TRBD1. Trimming at V came to 2 bases and at J to 6 bases, leaving 9 bases not matched to a gene. This CDR3 region has 16 residues. Germline V gene sequence: CDR1 LNHNV, CDR2 YYDKDF (reference sequence). The DNA of the CDR3 is TGTGCCACCAGCAGATCGACAGGGGTTGAGGGCAATGAGCAGTTCTTC. As protein: CATSRSTGVEGNEQFF.

This sequence joins TRBV14 and TRBJ2-1, with 7 bases aligning to TRBD2. Trimming cost V 1 base and J 4 bases; bases outside gene matches: 7. This CDR3 is 16 amino acids long. Germline values: CDR1 SGHDN, CDR2 FVKESK. The CDR3 loop is CASSQVALALYNEQFF. As DNA, the CDR3 is TGTGCCAGCAGCCAAGTAGCACTAGCGCTGTACAATGAGCAGTTCTTC.

This clone is medium-sized within its sample. The genes are TRBV6-5 and TRBJ1-6; D gene unclear. This CDR3 contains 13 residues. Germline V gene data show CDR1 as MNHEY and CDR2 as SVGAGI. The V and J ends lost 8 bases and 0 bases respectively, with 5 bases between them. The CDR3 bases are TGTGCCAGCTCTTCCTCCTATAATTCACCCCTCCACTTT. Amino acids: CASSSSYNSPLHF.

This clone was seen only a few times. This chain connects TRBV7-8 to TRBJ2-3; the match to TRBD2 covers 14 bases. J gave up 3 bases and V 5 bases, and 7 bases lay outside the gene matches. CDR3 length: 17 residues. Germline V lookup: CDR1 SGHVS, CDR2 FQNEAQ. DNA for the CDR3: TGTGCCAGCAGCCCCACGACTAGCGGGAGGGGTACAGATACGCAGTATTTT. Residues: CASSPTTSGRGTDTQYF.